The clone carrying this T cell receptor beta chain was recorded once. In the original analysis: Researchers report that nucleated cell counts were estimated from reference gene primer amplification. Here immunoSEQ multiplex PCR was the method, and the copy in TCRdb shows in-frame clones only, minus some. That table furnishes V, J and clone size, whereas the DNA furnished D and trimming. This table has roughly 39,000 clones, approximately 92% appearing once. Trimming took off 6 bases at V and 3 bases at J, with 15 bases between the two ends. The germline CDR1 and CDR2 sequences are KGHSH and LQKENI. The CDR3 spans 15 residues. The sample originates from a study of blood T cell repertoires in COVID-19. In the study overall: The United States, Italy and Spain provided the acute and convalescent COVID-19 samples.

This chain uses TRBV18 with TRBJ1-5; D is perhaps TRBD1 (6 bases). The sample comprised peripheral blood. The TCR was taken from a man between 25 and 39 years old with active or convalescent COVID-19. The CDR3 here is CASSYTGSPNQPQHF. Here the CDR3 DNA reads TGTGCCAGCTCGTATACAGGGTCTCCCAATCAGCCCCAGCATTTT.